The clone carrying this TCR beta chain was counted a few times. Its target is not known. Germline V gives CDR1 KGHSH, CDR2 LQKENI. Trimming shortened V by 4 bases and J by 1 base, and 13 bases separated the two germline ends. The CDR3 covers 15 residues. The data belong to a study of T-cell reconstitution after alpha-beta-depleted transplantation in children. Overall study results and limits: Newly generated T cells supplied most T-cell counts and diversity one year post-transplant.

The TCRbeta library was prepared with unique molecular identifiers. TCRdb passed the PCR reads through MiXCR, listing each CDR3 protein once. The profile shows some 440,000 distinct CDR3 sequences, roughly 15% of them singletons. This clonotype was sampled from a boy less than two years old who had a stem cell transplant for Wiskott-Aldrich syndrome, so the T cells may come from the graft donor. Sequenced material: PBMCs, mostly from graft donor cells, taken 360 days after TCRalphabeta/CD19-depleted stem cell transplant. The chain links TRBV18 to TRBJ2-5, with a possible D match to TRBD2 (5 bases). CDR3 in DNA: TGTGCCAGCTCACTTTTCCCGGGGTTCCAAGAGACCCAGTACTTC. Residues: CASSLFPGFQETQYF.